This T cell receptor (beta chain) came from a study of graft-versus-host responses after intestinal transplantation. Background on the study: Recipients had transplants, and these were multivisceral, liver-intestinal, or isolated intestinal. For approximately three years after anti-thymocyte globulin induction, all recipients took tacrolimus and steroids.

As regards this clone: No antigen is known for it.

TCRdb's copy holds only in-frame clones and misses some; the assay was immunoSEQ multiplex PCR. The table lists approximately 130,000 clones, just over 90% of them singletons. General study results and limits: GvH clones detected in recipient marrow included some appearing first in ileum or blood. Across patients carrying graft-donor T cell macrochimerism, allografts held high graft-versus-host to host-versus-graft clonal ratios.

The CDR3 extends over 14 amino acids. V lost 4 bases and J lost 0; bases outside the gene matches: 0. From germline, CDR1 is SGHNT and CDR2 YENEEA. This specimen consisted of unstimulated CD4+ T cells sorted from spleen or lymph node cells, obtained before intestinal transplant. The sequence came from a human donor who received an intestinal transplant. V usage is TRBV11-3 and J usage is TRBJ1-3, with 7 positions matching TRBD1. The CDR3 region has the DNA TGTGCCAGCAGCTCAGGGGGCTCTGGAAACACCATATATTTT. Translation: CASSSGGSGNTIYF.